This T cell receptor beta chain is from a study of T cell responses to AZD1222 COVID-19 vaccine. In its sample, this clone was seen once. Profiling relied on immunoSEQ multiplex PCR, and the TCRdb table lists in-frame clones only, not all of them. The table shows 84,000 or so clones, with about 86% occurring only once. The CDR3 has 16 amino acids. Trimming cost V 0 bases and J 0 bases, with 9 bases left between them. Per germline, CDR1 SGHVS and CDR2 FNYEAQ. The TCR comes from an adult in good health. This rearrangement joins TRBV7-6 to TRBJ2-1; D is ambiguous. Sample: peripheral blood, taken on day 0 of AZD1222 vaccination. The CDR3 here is CASSLAGASSYNEQFF. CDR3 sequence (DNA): TGTGCCAGCAGCTTAGCCGGCGCAAGCTCCTACAATGAGCAGTTCTTC.